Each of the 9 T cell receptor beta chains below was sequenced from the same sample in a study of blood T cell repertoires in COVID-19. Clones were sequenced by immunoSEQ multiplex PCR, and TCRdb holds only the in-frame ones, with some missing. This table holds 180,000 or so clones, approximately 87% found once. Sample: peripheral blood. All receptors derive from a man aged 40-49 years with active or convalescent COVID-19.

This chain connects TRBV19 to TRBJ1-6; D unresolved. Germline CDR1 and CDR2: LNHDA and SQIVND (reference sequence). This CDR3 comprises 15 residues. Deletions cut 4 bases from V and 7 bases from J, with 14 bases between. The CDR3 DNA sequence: TGTGCCAGTAGTAGGGGAGGCAGTGAAAATTCACCCCTCCACTTT. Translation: CASSRGGSENSPLHF.

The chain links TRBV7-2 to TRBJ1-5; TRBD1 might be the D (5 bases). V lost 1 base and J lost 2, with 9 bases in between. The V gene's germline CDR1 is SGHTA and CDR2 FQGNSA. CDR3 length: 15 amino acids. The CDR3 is CASSLGGGGNQPQHF. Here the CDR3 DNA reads TGTGCCAGCAGCTTAGGGGGAGGGGGCAATCAGCCCCAGCATTTT.

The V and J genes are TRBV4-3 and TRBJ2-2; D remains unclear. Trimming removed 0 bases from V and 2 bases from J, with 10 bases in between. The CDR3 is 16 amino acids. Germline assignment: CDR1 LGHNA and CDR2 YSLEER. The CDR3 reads CASSQDRVGNTGELFF. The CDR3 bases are TGCGCCAGCAGCCAAGACCGGGTCGGTAACACCGGGGAGCTGTTTTTT.

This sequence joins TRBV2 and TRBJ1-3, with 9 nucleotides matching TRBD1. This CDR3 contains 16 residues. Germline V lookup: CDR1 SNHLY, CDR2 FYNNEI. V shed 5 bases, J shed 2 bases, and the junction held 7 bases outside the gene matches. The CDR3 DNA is TGTGCCAGCAGTACCGCCGGGACAGGGACTGGAAACACCATATATTTT. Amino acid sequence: CASSTAGTGTGNTIYF.

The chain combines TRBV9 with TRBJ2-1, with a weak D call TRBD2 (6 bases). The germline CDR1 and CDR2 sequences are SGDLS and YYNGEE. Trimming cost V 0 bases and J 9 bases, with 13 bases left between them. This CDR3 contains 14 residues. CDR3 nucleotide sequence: TGTGCCAGCAGCGTAGTTTTGGGGGGAAGTGAGCAGTTCTTC. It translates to CASSVVLGGSEQFF.

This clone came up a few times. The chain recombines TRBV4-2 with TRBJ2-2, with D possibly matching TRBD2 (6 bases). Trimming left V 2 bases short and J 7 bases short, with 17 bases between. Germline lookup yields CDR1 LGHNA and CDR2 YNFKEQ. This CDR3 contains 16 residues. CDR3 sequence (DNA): TGTGCCAGCAGCCAACCGACCCAGGGAGGTAACGGGGAGCTGTTTTTT. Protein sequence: CASSQPTQGGNGELFF.

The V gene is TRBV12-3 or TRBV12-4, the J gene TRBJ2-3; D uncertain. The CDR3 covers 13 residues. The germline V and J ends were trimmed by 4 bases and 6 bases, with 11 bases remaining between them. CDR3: CASSSARRDTQYF. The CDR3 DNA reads TGTGCCAGCAGTTCGGCTAGGCGGGATACGCAGTATTTT.

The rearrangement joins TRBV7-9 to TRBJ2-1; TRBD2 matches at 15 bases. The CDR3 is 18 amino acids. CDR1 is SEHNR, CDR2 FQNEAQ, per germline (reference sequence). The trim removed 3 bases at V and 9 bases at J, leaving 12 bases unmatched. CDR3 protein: CASSLVPGTSGGLGEQFF. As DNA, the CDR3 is TGTGCCAGCAGCTTGGTTCCCGGGACTAGCGGGGGGTTGGGTGAGCAGTTCTTC.

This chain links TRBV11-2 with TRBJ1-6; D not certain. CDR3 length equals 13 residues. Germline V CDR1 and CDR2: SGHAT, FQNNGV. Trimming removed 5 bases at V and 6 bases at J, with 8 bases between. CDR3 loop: CASSPAGNSPLHF. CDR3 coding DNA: TGTGCCAGCAGCCCGGCGGGTAATTCACCCCTCCACTTT.